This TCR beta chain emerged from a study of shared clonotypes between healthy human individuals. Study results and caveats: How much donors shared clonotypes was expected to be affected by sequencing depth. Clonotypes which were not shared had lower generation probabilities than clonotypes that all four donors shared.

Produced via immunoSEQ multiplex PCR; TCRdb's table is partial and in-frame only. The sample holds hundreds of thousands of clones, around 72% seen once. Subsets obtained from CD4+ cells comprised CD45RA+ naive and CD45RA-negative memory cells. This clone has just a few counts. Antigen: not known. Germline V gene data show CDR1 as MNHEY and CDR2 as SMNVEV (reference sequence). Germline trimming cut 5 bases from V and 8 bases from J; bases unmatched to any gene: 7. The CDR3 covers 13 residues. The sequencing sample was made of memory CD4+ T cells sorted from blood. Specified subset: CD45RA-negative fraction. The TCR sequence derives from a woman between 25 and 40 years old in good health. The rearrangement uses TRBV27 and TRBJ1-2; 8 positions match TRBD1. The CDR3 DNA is TGTGCCAGCAGTGTCCCAGGGGGCTGGGGCTACACCTTC. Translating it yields CASSVPGGWGYTF.